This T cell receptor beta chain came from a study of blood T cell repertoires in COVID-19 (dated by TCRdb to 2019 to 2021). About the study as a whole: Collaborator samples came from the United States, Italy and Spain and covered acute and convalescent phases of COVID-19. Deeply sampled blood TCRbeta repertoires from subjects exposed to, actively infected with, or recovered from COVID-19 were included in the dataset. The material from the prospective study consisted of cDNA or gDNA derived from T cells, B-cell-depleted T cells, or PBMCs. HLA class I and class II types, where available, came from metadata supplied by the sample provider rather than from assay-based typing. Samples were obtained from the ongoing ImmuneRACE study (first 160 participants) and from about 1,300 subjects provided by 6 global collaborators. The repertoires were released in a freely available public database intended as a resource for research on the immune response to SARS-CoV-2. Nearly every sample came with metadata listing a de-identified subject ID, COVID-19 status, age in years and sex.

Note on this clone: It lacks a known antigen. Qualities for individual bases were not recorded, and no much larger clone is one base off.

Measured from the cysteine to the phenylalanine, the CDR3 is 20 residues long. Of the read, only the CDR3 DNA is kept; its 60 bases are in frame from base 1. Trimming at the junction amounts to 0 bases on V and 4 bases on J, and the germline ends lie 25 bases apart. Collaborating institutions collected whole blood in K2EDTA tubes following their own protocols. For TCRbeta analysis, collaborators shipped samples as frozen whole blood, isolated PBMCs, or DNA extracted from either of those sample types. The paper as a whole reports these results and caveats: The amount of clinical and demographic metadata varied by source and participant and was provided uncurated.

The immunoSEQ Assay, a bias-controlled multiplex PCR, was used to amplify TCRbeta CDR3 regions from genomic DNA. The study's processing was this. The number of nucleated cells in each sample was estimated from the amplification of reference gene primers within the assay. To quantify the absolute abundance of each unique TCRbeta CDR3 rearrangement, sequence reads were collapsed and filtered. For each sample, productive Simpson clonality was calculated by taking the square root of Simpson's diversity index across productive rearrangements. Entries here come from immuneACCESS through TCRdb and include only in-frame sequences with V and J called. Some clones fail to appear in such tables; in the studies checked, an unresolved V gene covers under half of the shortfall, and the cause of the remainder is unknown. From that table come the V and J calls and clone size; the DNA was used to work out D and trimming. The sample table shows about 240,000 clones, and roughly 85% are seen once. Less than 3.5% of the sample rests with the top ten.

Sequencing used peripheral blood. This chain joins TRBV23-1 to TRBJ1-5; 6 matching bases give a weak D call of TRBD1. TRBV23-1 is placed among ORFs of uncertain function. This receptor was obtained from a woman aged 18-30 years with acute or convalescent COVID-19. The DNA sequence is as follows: TGCGCCAGCAGTCAATCGAAAGTGGCAGGGGTAAGTAGGAATAATCAGCCCCAGCATTTT. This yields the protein CASSQSKVAGVSRNNQPQHF.